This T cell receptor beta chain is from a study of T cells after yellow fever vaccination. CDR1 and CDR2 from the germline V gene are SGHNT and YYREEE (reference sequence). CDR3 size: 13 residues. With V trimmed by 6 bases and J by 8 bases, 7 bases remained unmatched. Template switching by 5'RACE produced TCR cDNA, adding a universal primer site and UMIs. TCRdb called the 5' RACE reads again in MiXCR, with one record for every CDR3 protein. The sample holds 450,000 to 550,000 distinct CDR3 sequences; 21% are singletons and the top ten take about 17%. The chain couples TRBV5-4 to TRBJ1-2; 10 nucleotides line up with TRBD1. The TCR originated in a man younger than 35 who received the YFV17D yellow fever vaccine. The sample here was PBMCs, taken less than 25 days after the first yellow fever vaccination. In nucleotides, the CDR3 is TGTGCCAGCAACCTGGACAGGGGGGTGGGCTACACCTTC. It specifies CASNLDRGVGYTF.